The T cell receptor beta chain under discussion was sequenced for a study of control samples from healthy donors and cancer patients. J was trimmed by 5 bases and V by 4 bases; bases with no gene match: 2. Germline CDR1 SGHNT, CDR2 YYREEE (reference sequence). The CDR3 consists of 14 residues. The assay was immunoSEQ multiplex PCR, and TCRdb's table has in-frame clones only and misses some. The sample has around 130,000 clones, more than 70% seen once. The sample taken for sequencing was blood. This receptor was identified in a man aged 50 to 59 in good health. The chain recombines TRBV5-4 with TRBJ1-6, with 8 positions matching TRBD1. The DNA for the CDR3 is TGTGCCAGCAGCGGGGACAGGAATAATTCACCCCTCCACTTT. Translation gives CASSGDRNNSPLHF.